The rows below give T cell receptor beta chains drawn from one sample of a study of Tregs in tolerant kidney transplant recipients. Method: immunoSEQ multiplex PCR; TCRdb's copy keeps in-frame clones and lacks some. The repertoire includes 84,000 or so clones, over 85% of them detected once, and around 1.6% sits in the top ten. The specimen was CD4+ T cells from blood (PBMCs), collected 12 months after the transplant. Source of these receptors: a human patient who received a combined kidney and bone marrow transplant. The T cells may come from the graft donor. The CDR3 runs from the conserved cysteine through the conserved F or W.

TRBV6-1	TRBJ1-5	CASRFIGDQPQHF
TRBV19	TRBJ2-2	CASSILRTSGSFFGELFF
TRBV11-3	TRBJ2-3	CASSLYLSPLTDTQYF
TRBV15	TRBJ1-1	CATGTGGFGNTEAFF
TRBV2	TRBJ2-7	CASSGQGARYEQYF
TRBV27	TRBJ2-7	CASSSTPRSYEQYF
TRBV25-1	TRBJ1-6	CASSDSGPGGDSPLHF
TRBV6-1	TRBJ2-7	CASSLSGTGRDEQYF
TRBV11-1	TRBJ1-1	CASSGQGLDTEAFF
TRBV6-5	TRBJ2-3	CASSQTGSTDTQYF
TRBV6-5	TRBJ1-2	CASSDYSRRGYTF
TRBV2	TRBJ2-5	CASSPAGQLRETQYF
TRBV4-3	TRBJ2-5	CASSQELGGGAPETQYF
TRBV2	TRBJ1-3	CASRRTVSGNTIYF
TRBV28	NA	CASIGANYEQYF
TRBV6-1	TRBJ1-5	CATSEGGARQPQHF
TRBV10-3	TRBJ2-7	CAISAGQAGDEQYF
TRBV4-2	TRBJ2-3	CASSRFSGTQGTDTQYF
TRBV6-6	TRBJ2-2	CAITRDRGTGELFF
TRBV29-1	TRBJ2-7	CSVAGGHPGEQYF
TRBV11-2	TRBJ2-7	CASSLTSDSSYEQYF
TRBV11-3	TRBJ2-5	CASSLGAIPQETQYF
TRBV6-1	TRBJ2-7	CASNLGLLYEQYF
TRBV7-2	TRBJ1-2	CASSLTENFNYGYTF
TRBV5-1	TRBJ2-5	CASSRGRYVRRGEETQYF
TRBV30	TRBJ2-5	CAWSWDRGETQYF
TRBV7-6	TRBJ1-2	CASSPNPRGSYGYTF
TRBV29-1	TRBJ2-2	CSAETSGGNTGELFF
TRBV7-2	TRBJ2-4	CASSLAAPRGSKNIQYF
TRBV4-2	TRBJ2-3	CASSQVLGLRTDTQYF
TRBV4-1	TRBJ1-1	CASSQETGTTEAFF
TRBV5-6	TRBJ2-1	CASSHISGRGNEQFF
TRBV5-1	TRBJ2-1	CASNPTGGDYYNEQFF